This T cell receptor (beta chain) is from a study of post-analysis software for immune sequencing data. Details on this clonotype: Its antigen is still unknown.

General study points: In patients, 4 to 6 TRBV segments were more frequent than in controls, with TRBV5-6, TRBV5-1 and TRBV20-1 among them.

Carried by the TCR beta cDNA libraries were unique molecular identifiers. One entry per CDR3 protein, called by TCRdb with MiXCR from the PCR reads. This sample yields approximately 440,000 distinct CDR3 sequences, of which roughly 45% are seen a single time; 9.5% to 13% belongs to the top ten. This CDR3 is 16 amino acids long. Germline CDR1 is SEHNR and CDR2 is FQNEAQ (reference sequence). J gave up 1 base and V 5 bases, and 8 bases lay outside the gene matches. The sample was blood. The source is a girl aged 5 to 17 with multiple sclerosis. The chain couples TRBV7-9 to TRBJ2-1; TRBD2 matches at 7 bases. In DNA, the CDR3 is TGTGCCAGCAGCATACCCCGGGGGGAATCCTACAATGAGCAGTTCTTC. Translating gives CASSIPRGESYNEQFF.